This T cell receptor beta chain emerged from a study of blood T cells in healthy people across ages. The trim removed 6 bases at V and 4 bases at J, leaving 2 bases unmatched. Germline V gene sequence: CDR1 ENHRY, CDR2 SYGVKD. The CDR3 has 14 amino acids. Each individual donor underwent a draw of 8.5 to 10 milliliters of peripheral blood. The use of a sample-barcoded 5' primer and a J-beta primer mix characterized a second PCR of about 7 to 12 cycles. Each CDR3 protein is one row after TCRdb ran MiXCR on the 5' RACE reads. Altogether approximately 1.5 million distinct CDR3 sequences are present, about 45% being singletons, with the ten largest covering approximately 4.1%.

V is TRBV10-3 and J is TRBJ2-7; 14 bases are a match to TRBD2. The sequenced sample was blood. This TCR derives from a young woman in good health. CDR3 sequence: CAIRTSGGVYEQYF. CDR3 bases: TGTGCCATCAGGACTAGCGGGGGGGTGTACGAGCAGTACTTC.